This passage covers 23 T cell receptor beta chains from one sample sequenced in a study of beta chain features in type 1 diabetes. Expressed TCRB transcripts were sequenced, since all the RNA that had been isolated was reverse transcribed. The protocol was immunoSEQ multiplex PCR, while the TCRdb copy is restricted to in-frame clones and leaves out a portion. The sample includes some 370,000 clones, 9.6% seen only once; the top ten take approximately 0.55%. Whole-study results and caveats: Type 1 diabetes patients had moderately but significantly shorter TCRB CDR3s in all four CD4+ subsets.

Their cognate antigens are unknown. Sequencing was performed on central memory CD4+ T cells from blood. These receptors were taken from a man aged 25-40 years with type 1 diabetes.

At least ten counts were recorded for this clone. V usage is TRBV4-1 and J usage is TRBJ2-1; 7 bases line up with TRBD1. This CDR3 is built from 14 residues. Germline V gene sequence: CDR1 MGHRA, CDR2 YSYEKL. Trimming removed 8 bases from V and 5 bases from J; junction bases left unmatched: 9. CDR3 residues: CASGPGQPHNEQFF. CDR3 DNA sequence: TGCGCCAGCGGACCGGGACAGCCCCACAATGAGCAGTTCTTC.

Only a few counts were recorded for this clone. The chain links TRBV19 to TRBJ1-1; no definite D call. Germline CDR1 is LNHDA and CDR2 is SQIVND (reference sequence). V lost 3 bases and J 10 bases, leaving 15 bases between the germline ends. The CDR3 spans 13 residues. The DNA of the CDR3 is TGTGCCAGTAGTATTAAAGCAGGCGCGGTAGCTTTCTTT. This sequence encodes CASSIKAGAVAFF.

This clone was observed a handful of times. One junction end disagrees with the germline gene, perhaps due to a read error. The J gene is TRBJ2-7, the V gene TRBV7-7; no clear D. Germline values: CDR1 SSHAT, CDR2 FNYEAQ (reference sequence). This CDR3 is 15 amino acids long. CDR3 region: CASSLETGPSYEQYF. The CDR3 bases are TGTGCTAGCAGCTTAGAAACGGGCCCCTCCTACGAGCAGTACTTC.

This chain uses TRBV29-1 with TRBJ1-1, with no clear D. Trimming removed 5 bases from V and 1 base from J, with 11 bases in between. This CDR3 is 13 amino acids long. Germline V gives CDR1 SQVTM, CDR2 ANQGSEA. This CDR3 reads CSVMRGRNTEAFF. The CDR3 nucleotides are TGCAGCGTTATGAGAGGGCGGAACACTGAAGCTTTCTTT.

The chain couples TRBV18 to TRBJ2-7; D uncertain. V was clipped by 2 bases and J by 1 base, with 15 bases between them. The germline gives CDR1 KGHSH, CDR2 LQKENI. The CDR3 contains 16 residues. CDR3 in amino acids: CASSPYAVTTSYEQYF. In nucleotides, the CDR3 is TGTGCCAGCTCACCATATGCTGTGACAACTTCCTACGAGCAGTACTTC.

The chain has TRBV9 and TRBJ1-1; D is perhaps TRBD1 (5 bases). Per germline, CDR1 SGDLS and CDR2 YYNGEE. CDR3 size: 14 residues. V was clipped by 5 bases and J by 5 bases, with 16 bases between them. CDR3 residues: CASSRDPGRTEAFF. The DNA for the CDR3 is TGTGCCAGCAGTCGGGACCCGGGAAGGACTGAAGCTTTCTTT.

There are many counts of this clone. This rearrangement joins TRBV2 to TRBJ1-2, with D possibly being TRBD1 (5 bases). Looked up from germline, CDR1 is SNHLY and CDR2 is FYNNEI. V gave up 4 bases and J gave up 2 bases, with 11 bases separating them. The CDR3 has 14 amino acids. In DNA form, the CDR3 reads TGTGCCAGCAGTGTGCAGGCAGGGAACTATGGCTACACCTTC. Translation: CASSVQAGNYGYTF. The entire variable domain, with the rest obtained from reference TRBV2 and TRBJ1-2, is as follows: EPEVTQTPSHQVTQMGQEVILRCVPISNHLYFYWYRQILGQKVEFLVSFYNNEISEKSEIFDDQFSVERPDGSNFTLKIRSTKLEDSAMYFCASSVQAGNYGYTFGSGTRLTVV.

This clone was observed a few times. This chain connects TRBV7-9 to TRBJ1-1, with D unresolved. Germline V gene sequence: CDR1 SEHNR, CDR2 FQNEAQ (reference sequence). This CDR3 region has 13 residues. Trimming took 1 base from V and 3 from J, leaving 6 bases between them. The CDR3 sequence is CASSLESDTEAFF. In nucleotides, the CDR3 is TGTGCCAGCAGCTTAGAGTCGGACACTGAAGCTTTCTTT.

The J gene is TRBJ2-1, the V gene TRBV19, with a possible D match to TRBD1 (6 bases). This CDR3 is 16 amino acids long. Germline V gives CDR1 LNHDA, CDR2 SQIVND (reference sequence). With 4 bases removed from V and 4 bases from J, the gap between germline ends came to 17 bases. The CDR3 DNA sequence: TGTGCCAGTAGTAGGAGGACAGTTGGCACGTACAATGAGCAGTTCTTC. It codes for CASSRRTVGTYNEQFF.

There are a few counts of this clone. V gene TRBV6-1 combines with J gene TRBJ2-3, with 9 bases lining up with TRBD1. This CDR3 spans 14 amino acids. The V and J ends lost 6 bases and 5 bases, in that order; junction bases with no gene match: 6. CDR1 and CDR2 from the germline V gene are MNHNS and SASEGT. The CDR3, as DNA: TGTGCCAGCAGGGACAGGGGTAATGAAGATACGCAGTATTTT. Amino acids: CASRDRGNEDTQYF.

This clone was seen at least ten times. The CDR3 DNA follows: TGTGCCAGCAGTCCGTCGGGACAGGGGGTCGTTAATGAAAAACTGTTTTTT. Translating gives CASSPSGQGVVNEKLFF. The V call is TRBV11-2, the J call TRBJ1-4; 11 positions match TRBD1. The CDR3 contains 17 residues. The junction had 10 bases not matched to a gene; V was cut back by 6 bases and J by 4 bases. Germline CDR1 and CDR2: SGHAT and FQNNGV.

In this sample, this clone turned up a few times. DNA for the CDR3: TGTGCCAGCAGCCAAGATCAGGGAACAGTAAAACTGTTTTTT. Protein: CASSQDQGTVKLFF. The rearrangement joins TRBV4-2 to TRBJ1-4, with D possibly TRBD1 on 5 matching bases. The CDR3 extends over 14 amino acids. The V end was cut by 0 bases, the J end by 10 bases, with 12 bases between. CDR1 and CDR2 from the germline V gene are LGHNA and YNFKEQ.

This clone was detected many times. This chain links TRBV5-6 with TRBJ2-2; D is uncertain. The germline CDR1 and CDR2 sequences are SGHDT and YYEEEE. There are 15 residues in the CDR3. V was cut by 2 bases and J by 5 bases, with 13 bases left in between. CDR3 DNA: TGTGCCAGCAGCTTATTTCAAGTTGGGACCGGGGAGCTGTTTTTT. This gives the protein CASSLFQVGTGELFF.

This clone was seen a handful of times. This chain joins TRBV12-2 and TRBJ1-5. TRBV12-2 is a listed pseudogene. The CDR3 is made up of 15 amino acids. CDR3 region: CASRLRRKSSQPQHF. CDR3 coding DNA: TGTGCAAGTCGCTTAAGACGTAAGTCGAGCCAGCCCCAGCATTTT.

This clone was counted only a few times. The CDR3 DNA reads as TGTGCCATCAGTGAGTCAGCGGGGAGGGAAGCCTATGGCTACACCTTC. It is translated as CAISESAGREAYGYTF. The chain employs TRBV10-3 and TRBJ1-2, with D unresolved. This CDR3 has 16 amino acids. Germline V CDR1 and CDR2: ENHRY, SYGVKD. Trimming shortened V by 0 bases and J by 4 bases, and 15 bases separated the two germline ends.

The rearrangement links TRBV28 to TRBJ1-5, with TRBD1 identical over 7 bases. With V trimmed by 5 bases and J by 0 bases, 7 bases remained unmatched. The CDR3 is made up of 16 amino acids. The germline gives CDR1 MDHEN, CDR2 SYDVKM. In nucleotides, the CDR3 is TGTGCCAGCAGTAGGGGAGACAGGGATAGCAATCAGCCCCAGCATTTT. Its translation: CASSRGDRDSNQPQHF.

In DNA form, the CDR3 reads TGTGCCAGCAGCTTAGAGGGGGTATATCAGCCCCAGCATTTT. Its protein is CASSLEGVYQPQHF. The genes are TRBV7-2 and TRBJ1-5, with D possibly TRBD1 on 6 matching bases. The germline V gene has CDR1 SGHTA and CDR2 FQGNSA. The CDR3 is made up of 14 amino acids. V dropped 1 base and J dropped 5 bases, with 9 bases sitting between them.

V usage is TRBV11-2 and J usage is TRBJ2-7, with D perhaps TRBD1 or TRBD2 (6 bases each). Trimming took off 5 bases at V and 7 bases at J, with 21 bases between the two ends. Germline values: CDR1 SGHAT, CDR2 FQNNGV. The length of the CDR3 is 15 residues. For the CDR3, the DNA is TGTGCCAGCAGCCATGGATCTGGGGGGCCTGGGGAGCAGTACTTC. Amino acids: CASSHGSGGPGEQYF.

In its sample, this clone was seen a few times. V is TRBV7-3 and J is TRBJ2-5; 11 nucleotides align to TRBD1. The CDR3 spans 17 residues. Germline trimming cut 2 bases from V and 2 bases from J; bases unmatched to any gene: 7. Per the germline V gene, CDR1 is SGHTA and CDR2 is FQGTGA. The CDR3 protein is CASSLSSGTGGQETQYF. DNA of the CDR3: TGTGCCAGCAGCTTATCAAGCGGGACAGGGGGGCAAGAGACCCAGTACTTC.

This clone was counted only a few times. The V and J genes are TRBV11-1 and TRBJ2-5; TRBD1 matches 12 bases. This CDR3 contains 14 residues. Unmatched junction bases numbered 2, after V lost 4 bases and J lost 5 bases. CDR1 is SGHAT and CDR2 is FQDESV in the germline V gene (reference sequence). The DNA of the CDR3 is TGTGCCAGCAGCTCCGGGACAGGGGGCGAGACCCAGTACTTC. Translating gives CASSSGTGGETQYF.

The chain is built from TRBV6-5 and TRBJ2-3, with D possibly matching TRBD2 (5 bases). The CDR3 spans 16 residues. The V gene lost 2 bases and the J gene lost 0 bases, with 12 bases spanning the gap. Per the germline V gene, CDR1 is MNHEY and CDR2 is SVGAGI. CDR3 region: CASSYAYSASTDTQYF. Here the CDR3 DNA reads TGTGCCAGCAGTTACGCCTATAGCGCCAGCACAGATACGCAGTATTTT.

The chain couples TRBV6-5 to TRBJ2-7; 8 bases fit TRBD2. CDR3 length equals 15 residues. Per the germline V gene, CDR1 is MNHEY and CDR2 is SVGAGI. V was pared by 5 bases and J by 1 base, with 7 bases of the junction left unmatched. This CDR3 is CASSTGRGRSYEQYF. The CDR3 DNA reads as TGTGCCAGCAGTACGGGCCGCGGGAGGTCCTACGAGCAGTACTTC.

This clone was found a few times. The chain links TRBV27 to TRBJ2-2; tentatively, D is TRBD1 or TRBD2 (5 bases each). Germline V CDR1 and CDR2: MNHEY, SMNVEV (reference sequence). The CDR3 contains 16 residues. Trimming left V 6 bases short and J 6 bases short, with 20 bases between. CDR3 residues: CASRKKPGPQAGELFF. CDR3 DNA: TGTGCCAGCAGAAAAAAACCGGGACCCCAGGCCGGGGAGCTGTTTTTT.